A single sample gave rise to the 6 T cell receptor beta chains below, sequenced in a study of cytomegalovirus exposure and HLA in healthy donors. The PCR ran on 60 Vbeta and 13 Jbeta primers. Using immunoSEQ multiplex PCR, the repertoire was profiled, and TCRdb retains in-frame clones only, with some absent. This sample has about 200,000 clones; around 74% occur once, and the top ten carry under 2%. Sequencing input: PBMCs. Receptors originate from a girl aged 10 to 17 in good health and CMV-seropositive.

This rearrangement joins TRBV6-1 to TRBJ2-5, with 9 bases fitting TRBD2. This CDR3 has 15 amino acids. With 1 base clipped from V and 0 bases from J, the junction kept 0 bases outside the gene matches. Germline V CDR1 and CDR2: MNHNS, SASEGT. CDR3 sequence reads: CASSEGLADQETQYF. CDR3 bases: TGTGCCAGCAGTGAAGGACTAGCGGACCAAGAGACCCAGTACTTC.

The V call is TRBV5-4, the J call TRBJ2-5; D may be TRBD1 (7 bases). Looked up from germline, CDR1 is SGHNT and CDR2 is YYREEE (reference sequence). The CDR3 totals 16 residues. Trimming pared 0 bases from V and 3 bases from J, leaving 15 bases between. The CDR3 DNA reads as TGTGCCAGCAGCTTGGGCGGTGGCAGGGGGGAAGAGACCCAGTACTTC. Translating it yields CASSLGGGRGEETQYF.

DNA for the CDR3: TGTGCCAGCAGTTACATGGTCGGGGATGGCTACACCTTC. Its protein is CASSYMVGDGYTF. The chain uses TRBV6-5 and TRBJ1-2; D remains ambiguous. Per germline, CDR1 MNHEY and CDR2 SVGAGI. Trimming removed 2 bases from V and 6 bases from J, with 10 bases in between. The CDR3 has 13 residues.

The gene calls are TRBV7-2 and TRBJ2-2; 9 nucleotides agree with TRBD2. Trimming took 3 bases from V and 4 from J; bases not matched to a gene: 6. The CDR3 runs to 16 residues. Germline CDR1 SGHTA, CDR2 FQGNSA. The CDR3 protein is CASSLAGGKGTGELFF. The DNA for the CDR3 is TGTGCCAGCAGCTTGGCGGGGGGGAAGGGCACCGGGGAGCTGTTTTTT.

Here the CDR3 reads CASSTSGGAGEQYF. CDR3 nucleotide sequence: TGTGCCAGCAGCACCAGCGGGGGGGCGGGTGAGCAGTACTTC. This sequence joins TRBV9 and TRBJ2-7, with 10 positions matching TRBD2. The V segment lost 4 bases and the J segment 7 bases; nucleotides outside the gene matches: 8. This CDR3 has 14 amino acids. Looked up from germline, CDR1 is SGDLS and CDR2 is YYNGEE.

The rearrangement uses TRBV19 and TRBJ1-2, with 10 bases fitting TRBD1. The junction had 6 bases not matched to a gene; V was cut back by 3 bases and J by 5 bases. This CDR3 has 15 residues. CDR1 LNHDA and CDR2 SQIVND come from the germline V gene (reference sequence). CDR3 residues: CASSMGGQGTYGYTF. CDR3 bases: TGTGCCAGTAGTATGGGGGGACAGGGGACTTATGGCTACACCTTC.